This entry lists 4 T cell receptor beta chains sequenced from one sample in a study of blood T cells in healthy people across ages. Using a J-beta primer mix together with a sample-barcoded 5' primer, a second PCR was run for roughly 6 to 12 cycles. Each CDR3 protein is one row after TCRdb ran MiXCR on the 5' RACE reads. This sample carries more than 1,400,000 distinct CDR3 sequences, approximately 40% of them seen once, and the ten largest clones take approximately 7.9%. The material sequenced was blood. Receptor source: a woman aged 18-35 years in good health.

The CDR3 protein is CASSTLGTSPSDTQYF. The CDR3 coding sequence is TGTGCCAGCAGTACTCTTGGGACTAGCCCCTCAGATACGCAGTATTTT. The V and J genes are TRBV6-5 and TRBJ2-3; the match to TRBD2 covers 9 bases. V lost 5 bases and J lost 4; bases outside the gene matches: 10. CDR3 length: 16 amino acids. Per the germline V gene, CDR1 is MNHEY and CDR2 is SVGAGI.

This clonotype was detected a few times. This chain links TRBV20-1 with TRBJ2-7; no reliable D call. In germline, CDR1 is DFQATT, CDR2 SNEGSKA (reference sequence). V lost 6 bases and J lost 7, with 22 bases in between. The CDR3 is 14 amino acids. This CDR3 is CSARRVSSYNEQYF. For the CDR3, the DNA is TGCAGTGCCAGACGGGTGAGCTCCTACAATGAGCAGTACTTC.

The chain links TRBV5-1 to TRBJ2-5; tentatively, D is TRBD1 (6 bases). The J call may be faulty, since TRBJ2-7 better matches the DNA end. The germline V gene encodes CDR1 SGHRS and CDR2 YFSETQ. The CDR3 consists of 14 residues. The CDR3 loop is CASSLDAGAVEQYF. CDR3 DNA: TGCGCCAGCAGCTTGGACGCAGGGGCTGTCGAGCAGTACTTC.

The rearrangement links TRBV4-1 to TRBJ2-7; 12 bases agree with TRBD2. This CDR3 has 21 amino acids. With V trimmed by 4 bases and J by 0 bases, 19 bases remained unmatched. Germline CDR1 and CDR2: MGHRA and YSYEKL. As DNA, the CDR3 is TGCGCCAGCAGCCCTACCTCGATCAGAACTAGCGGGGGGCCCGACTCCTACGAGCAGTACTTC. This sequence encodes CASSPTSIRTSGGPDSYEQYF.